This T cell receptor beta chain originates from a study of cytomegalovirus exposure and HLA in healthy donors (dated by TCRdb to about 2017). Regarding the complete study: An earlier analysis of 587 of the donors reported 276 Gb of sequence data and 117 million unique TCR beta sequences obtained from about 200 million T cells. Among some 410 genotyped donors of the cohort, an average of around 250,000 unique TCR beta nucleotide sequences was sequenced per donor, of which roughly 18% were non-productive. HLA typing included class I and class II loci at four-digit resolution. Genome-wide SNP genotypes for about 60% of the roughly 670 donors were used in a later genetic analysis, which treated that subset as a discovery cohort. Every discovery cohort repertoire had been produced on one sequencing platform. Among the roughly 400 genotyped donors, under 90% belonged to the genetic ancestry cluster associated with self-reported Caucasian donors. A later analysis re-examined previously published TCR beta repertoires from hundreds of donors and added high-resolution HLA genotyping to investigate patterns of TCR occurrence. About five DR-DQ haplotypes were treated as single units for association and clustering because of strong linkage in the cohort. Rather than drawing on any new phenotypic data, the later analysis identified candidate immune exposures from TCR beta sequences and the way those sequences occurred across donors. Donor age, sex, ethnicity and CMV serostatus were compiled together with the repertoire data. An earlier analysis of 587 of the donors used high-throughput TCR beta sequencing to judge whether each TCR beta V gene segment behaved as functional or pseudogenic. To predict cytomegalovirus infection status, the study brought together high-throughput TCR immunosequencing, statistical association of individual TCRs with disease status, and machine learning. A separate validation cohort of some 130 different subjects was used in addition to the 666-subject first cohort. The aim of the study was to test whether cataloging public T cell receptors could identify signatures of past pathogen exposure. The study used immunosequencing to profile the T cell repertoires of under 700 subjects and linked those repertoires to cytomegalovirus serostatus. The number of typed donors differed by locus: about 620-640 for A, B, C, DRB1 and DQB1; 500 to 550 for DQA1; roughly 600 for DPA1; and some 450 for DPB1. An early release that covered about 600 HLA-typed donors contained approximately 300 gigabases of sequencing data and about 93 million unique TCR sequences.

Paper-wide results and their limitations: Presence/absence analyses assumed roughly uniform sequencing depth across donors, an assumption that may not hold. The 87-base-pair reads could not distinguish some IMGT-functional V segments, including TRBV6-2 and TRBV6-3, so those segments were excluded. Because some donors lacked HLA typing at each locus, the association tests relied only on the typed subset. It was suggested by the authors that the approach could potentially be generalized to other disease states and immunological phenotypes. In a later analysis, HLA-associated TCR beta chains were found to be more clonally expanded and to have lower generation probabilities than equally common non-associated chains. In a later analysis, several top co-occurrence clusters were reported to appear linked to parvovirus B19, influenza, CMV and Epstein-Barr virus. A cluster of highly shared sequence variants was judged likely to be a technical artifact of the sequencing pipeline. Specific HLA alleles were associated with about 17,000 TCR beta sequences at a false discovery rate of 0.05 in a later analysis. CMV serostatus was the only immune exposure information available for the cohort. Because counts were too low, some 16 rarely observed V segments, including chromosome 9 orphons, were excluded from the earlier analysis of some 540 of the donors. Correlated functional status among segregating V segments might be attributable to linkage disequilibrium, but an unknown experimental factor could not be ruled out. In vitro tests confirmed that a few of the cytomegalovirus-associated TCR beta chains recognize cytomegalovirus antigens. V-gene and J-gene trimming of TCR beta chains was associated with a missense DCLRE1C variant in a later genetic analysis, and the association was replicated in an independent cohort. The study gave a list of 150 to 200 TCR beta chains associated with cytomegalovirus. In both the original and validation cohorts, the classifier was reported to diagnose cytomegalovirus status with high specificity and sensitivity. A further reported finding was that TCR beta sequences accurately predicted the HLA-A and HLA-B alleles for most subjects in the first cohort. According to a later analysis, TCR association rates differed among HLA loci, with DRB1 alleles showing the most associated TCRs and HLA-C alleles showing the fewest. Strong co-occurrence of HLA alleles, especially DR and DQ, made assigning TCR associations to individual alleles difficult. According to a later genetic analysis, donors in an Asian-associated ancestry cluster had fewer N-insertions in productive TCRs than the roughly 670-donor mean. Across donors, most TCR sequences were observed very rarely, whereas some public TCRs were present in many individuals. Broadly in line with IMGT annotations, most TCR beta V segments showed up in productive rearrangements about 90% or about 30% of the time in an earlier analysis of 587 of the donors. In this cohort, only TCR beta chains were sequenced, and detectable features were limited by the absence of alpha or paired-chain data. According to a later analysis, most CMV-associated TCR beta chains appeared to be HLA-restricted, and the HLA associations seemed to be driven largely by CMV exposure.

Only one count was recorded for this clone. Its antigen specificity is not known. There are no base qualities to consult, and no much larger clone falls within one base. The method was the immunoSEQ multiplex PCR assay. For the multiplex PCR, a mixture combining 60 forward primers for TCR Vbeta segments and 13 reverse primers for TCR Jbeta segments was used. The CDR3 region of rearranged TCR beta genes was amplified from genomic DNA with a multiplex PCR assay. The amplified TCR beta libraries were sequenced on the Illumina HiSeq System as 87-base-pair reads. In the paper's pipeline: In a later analysis, tens of millions of unique TCR beta chains were counted across the 666 repertoires, and around 10 million of these chains were shared by at least two donors. A nearest-neighbor algorithm error-corrected the raw reads and collapsed the reads into unique sequences, merging closely related sequences to remove PCR and sequencing errors. Alignment of CDR3 sequences to IMGT reference sequences was used to assign V, D and J gene segments. For a sequence to be retained, a match of at least six nucleotides was required to both a V gene segment and a J gene segment. Rearrangements were classified as productive when the CDR3 lacked stop codons and remained in frame with V and J, and all other rearrangements were classified as non-productive. CDR3 was defined by IMGT convention, running from the second conserved V-encoded cysteine to the conserved J-encoded phenylalanine. The earlier analysis of approximately 590 of the donors excluded any sequence lacking an unambiguous match to a single V gene segment. An earlier analysis of about 600 of the donors called V segments functional above 56.7% productive rearrangements and segregating when the between-donor standard deviation exceeded 5%. To diagnose cytomegalovirus status from the catalog of TCR beta chain sequences, a statistical classification framework was built. In a later analysis, V and J genes were assigned by comparing TCR nucleotide sequences against IMGT/GENE-DB human TR gene sequences. The TCRdist pipeline was used in a later analysis to assign CDR3 sequences and most-parsimonious VDJ recombination scenarios. In a later analysis, every TCR beta chain was defined by the combination of its CDR3 amino acid sequence and its V-gene family, and reads without a unique V-gene family were dropped. In a later analysis, fewer than 650 highly shared, low-generation-probability nucleotide sequences were removed to address suspected cross-contamination and a sequencing artifact. In a later analysis, a clonal expansion index was calculated for each public chain from normalized within-repertoire ranks of inferred template counts. Generation probabilities in a later analysis came from a VDJ recombination model fitted to out-of-frame rearrangements, and those results were checked against IGoR. In a later analysis, TCR-TCR, TCR-HLA and TCR-CMV co-occurrence was scored with hypergeometric tests, and a repertoire-size bias correction was applied to TCR pairs. To estimate false discovery rates, a later analysis permuted the HLA or CMV assignments 20 times. In a later analysis, co-occurring TCRs were grouped with DBSCAN, and TCRdist sequence similarity was added when clustering was performed within HLA-allele-positive subsets. Co-occurrence clustering excluded repertoires with fewer than 30,000 or more than 120,000 public chains, plus five with anomalous nucleotide sharing. This immuneACCESS table, as held by TCRdb, lists in-frame sequences with V and J called but not all clones. Of the missing ones, under half trace to an unresolved V gene in checked studies; the others have no known cause. V, J and clone size reflect that table, while D and trimming were determined from the DNA. The sample table shows under 300,000 clones, and 70% to 90% are seen once. The top ten constitute approximately 2% of the sample.

In total, 630 or so healthy bone marrow donors made up the cohort. At the time of sampling, every cohort member was nominally healthy, though immune exposures that went unrecorded were likely present. The donor tested CMV seropositive and was one of the 289 seropositive cohort members. Every donor gave a peripheral blood sample, and the peripheral blood mononuclear cells from that sample were used for TCR beta sequencing. The Qiagen DNeasy Blood Extraction Kit was used to extract genomic DNA from the blood cell samples. The CDR3 numbers 15 residues from cysteine through phenylalanine. Only CDR3 DNA remains: 45 bases, in frame from the first base. The CDR1 and CDR2 encoded by the germline V gene (reference sequence) are MNHEY and SMNVEV. Ends trimmed: V by 8 bases, J by 8 bases; bases unmatched to a gene: 9.

Sequences were obtained from PBMCs. This chain joins TRBV27 to TRBJ1-4; a stretch of 12 junction bases matches TRBD1. This sequence was found in a woman aged 40 to 49 in good health and CMV-seropositive. The sequence in DNA is TGTGCCAGCGGGACCACCGGGACAGGGGGCGAAAAACTGTTTTTT. Protein translation: CASGTTGTGGEKLFF.